The source of this T cell receptor beta chain is a study of tumor-infiltrating lymphocytes in primary liver carcinoma. Germline assignment: CDR1 SGHAT and CDR2 FQNNGV. This CDR3 region has 15 residues. Co-extraction yielded RNA and DNA from around 20-30 mg of unsorted bulk tissue. As to this clonotype: The junction departs from germline at one end; a sequencing error may be responsible.

From roughly 0.5 ug total RNA, TCR beta cDNA was generated with a primer in the constant region. Amplification in three nested multiplex PCR rounds with slightly modified ARM-PCR gave rise to TCR beta libraries. Running around 9 cycles apiece, the first two PCR rounds relied on TRBV1-TRBV30 forward primers together with a C-beta reverse primer. TCRdb re-called the multiplex PCR reads with MiXCR, one entry per CDR3 protein. The sample lists about 64,000 distinct CDR3 sequences, about 71% occurring once. This sequence joins TRBV11-2 and TRBJ2-5, with D unresolved. The sequence derives from a man aged 40-49 years with primary liver carcinoma and hepatitis B virus infection. Sequencing used liver tumor tissue from sampling region 4. The subset was: tumor region T4, right-lateral pole. Here the CDR3 DNA reads TGTGCCAACAGCATCGAGTGGGATCAGAGGGAGACCCAGTACTTC. Protein sequence: CANSIEWDQRETQYF.